This T cell receptor beta chain was profiled in a study of T cell responses to AZD1222 COVID-19 vaccine. The V gene's germline CDR1 is MDHEN and CDR2 SYDVKM. The CDR3 runs to 18 residues. Using immunoSEQ multiplex PCR, the repertoire was profiled, and TCRdb retains in-frame clones only, with some absent. This table holds around 110,000 clones, about 86% found once. Comments on this clone: Its antigen remains unidentified.

Findings of the study overall: Clonal diversity may have been underestimated, and the donors were mostly white British, with more females than males. Scientists sampled the repertoires only once the peak T cell response had passed.

The sample consisted of peripheral blood, taken on day 0 of AZD1222 vaccination. The receptor's source is an adult in good health. The chain couples TRBV28 to TRBJ2-6, with 9 positions matching TRBD2. As DNA, the CDR3 is TGTCCCACCAACCGCGGGGGGGGGCGCCTCTCTGGGGCCAACGTCCTGACTTTC. Translation gives CPTNRGGGRLSGANVLTF.